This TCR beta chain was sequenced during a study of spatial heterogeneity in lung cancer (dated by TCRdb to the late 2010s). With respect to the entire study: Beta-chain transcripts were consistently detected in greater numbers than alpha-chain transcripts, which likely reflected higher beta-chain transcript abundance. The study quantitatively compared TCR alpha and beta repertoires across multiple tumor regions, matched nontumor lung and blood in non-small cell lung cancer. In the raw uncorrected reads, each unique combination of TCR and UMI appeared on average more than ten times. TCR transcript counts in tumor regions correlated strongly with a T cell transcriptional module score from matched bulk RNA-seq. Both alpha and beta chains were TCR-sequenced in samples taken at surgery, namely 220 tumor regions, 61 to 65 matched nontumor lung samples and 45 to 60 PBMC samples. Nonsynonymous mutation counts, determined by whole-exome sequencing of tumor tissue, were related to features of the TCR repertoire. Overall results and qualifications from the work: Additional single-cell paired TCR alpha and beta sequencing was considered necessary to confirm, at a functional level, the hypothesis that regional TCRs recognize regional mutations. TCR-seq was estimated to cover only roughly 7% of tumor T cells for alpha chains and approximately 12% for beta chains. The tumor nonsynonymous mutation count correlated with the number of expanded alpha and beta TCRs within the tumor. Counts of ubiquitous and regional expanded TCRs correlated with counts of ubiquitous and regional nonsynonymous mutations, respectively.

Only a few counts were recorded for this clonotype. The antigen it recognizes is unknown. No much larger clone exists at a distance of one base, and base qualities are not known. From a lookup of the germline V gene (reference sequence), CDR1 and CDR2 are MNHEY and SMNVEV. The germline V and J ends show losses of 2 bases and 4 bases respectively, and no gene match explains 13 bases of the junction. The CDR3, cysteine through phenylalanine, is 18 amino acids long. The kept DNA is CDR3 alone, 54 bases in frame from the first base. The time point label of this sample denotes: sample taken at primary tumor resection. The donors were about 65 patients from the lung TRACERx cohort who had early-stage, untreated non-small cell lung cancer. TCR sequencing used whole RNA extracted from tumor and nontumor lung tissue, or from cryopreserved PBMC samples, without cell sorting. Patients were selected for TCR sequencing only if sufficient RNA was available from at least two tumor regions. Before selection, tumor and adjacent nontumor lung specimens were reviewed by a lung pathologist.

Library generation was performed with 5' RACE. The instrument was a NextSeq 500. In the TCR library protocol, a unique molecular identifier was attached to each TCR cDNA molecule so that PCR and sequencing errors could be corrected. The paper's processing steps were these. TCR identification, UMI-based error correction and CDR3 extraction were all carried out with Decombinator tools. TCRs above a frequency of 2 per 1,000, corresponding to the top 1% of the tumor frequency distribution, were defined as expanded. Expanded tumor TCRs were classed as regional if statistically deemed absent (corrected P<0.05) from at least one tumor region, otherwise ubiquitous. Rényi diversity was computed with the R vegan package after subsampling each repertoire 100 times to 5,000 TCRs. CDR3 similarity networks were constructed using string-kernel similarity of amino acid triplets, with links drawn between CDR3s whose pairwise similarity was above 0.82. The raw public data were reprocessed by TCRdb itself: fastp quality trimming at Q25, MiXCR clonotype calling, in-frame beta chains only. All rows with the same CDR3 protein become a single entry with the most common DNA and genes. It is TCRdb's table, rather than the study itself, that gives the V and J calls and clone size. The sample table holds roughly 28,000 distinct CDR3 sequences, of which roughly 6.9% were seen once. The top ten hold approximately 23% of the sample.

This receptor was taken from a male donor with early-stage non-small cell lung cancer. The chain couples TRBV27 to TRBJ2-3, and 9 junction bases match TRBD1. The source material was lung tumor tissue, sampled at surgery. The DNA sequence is TGTGCCAGCAGTTTACTGTTCCAGACAGGGGGAATATCAGATACGCAGTATTTT. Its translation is CASSLLFQTGGISDTQYF.